This T cell receptor (beta chain) appears in the sequencing data of a study of blood T cell repertoires in COVID-19. The CDR3 has 17 amino acids. Losses at the gene ends were 1 base for V and 5 bases for J; bases not matched to a gene: 8. Germline values: CDR1 MDHEN, CDR2 SYDVKM. Per the authors' pipeline: Reference gene primer amplification in the assay estimated nucleated cell counts. Data came from immunoSEQ multiplex PCR; TCRdb stores just in-frame clones and leaves some out. V, J and clone size are taken as reported in that table, and D and trimming were inferred from the DNA itself. The sample has 50,000 to 65,000 clones, approximately 87% seen once; the top ten hold 4% to 5.5%.

This chain links TRBV28 with TRBJ2-1; TRBD1 agrees at 10 bases. This clonotype was sampled from a man in his forties with active COVID-19. The sample was peripheral blood. The CDR3, as DNA: TGTGCCAGCAGTTTATCATACCCGGGACAGGGGAACAATGAGCAGTTCTTC. Translated: CASSLSYPGQGNNEQFF. Filled out from reference TRBV28 and TRBJ2-1, the complete variable domain reads DVKVTQSSRYLVKRTGEKVFLECVQDMDHENMFWYRQDPGLGLRLIYFSYDVKMKEKGDIPEGYSVSREKKERFSLILESASTNQTSMYLCASSLSYPGQGNNEQFFGPGTRLTVL.